A selection of T cell receptor beta chains follows, all from one sample in a study of blood T cell repertoires in COVID-19. Sequencing was performed with immunoSEQ multiplex PCR; in TCRdb, only in-frame clones are kept and a portion is missing. Here the sample spans some 250,000 clones, roughly 83% being singletons. Sequenced: peripheral blood. The receptors originated from a man between 40 and 49 years old with acute or convalescent COVID-19. The CDR3 runs from the conserved cysteine through the conserved F or W. The order of the fields is V gene, clone size, J gene, D gene, CDR3 DNA, CDR3 protein. A D gene is named only where the DNA matches it firmly. Where a row states a size, it is once, few, many or the class of an expanded clone; other rows omit it.

TRBV3-1/TRBV3-2	-	TRBJ2-7	TRBD1	TGTGCCAGCAGCCAGGGCCGGGACAGCTCCTACGAGCAGTACTTC	CASSQGRDSSYEQYF
TRBV9	-	TRBJ2-1	TRBD2	TGTGCCAGCAGCCCGGACGGGAGGGCCGAGGATGAGCAGTTCTTC	CASSPDGRAEDEQFF
TRBV5-1	-	TRBJ2-1	-	TGCGCCAGCAGCTTGGCCGGGGTAGCTGCCTACAATGAGCAGTTCTTC	CASSLAGVAAYNEQFF
TRBV6-4	-	TRBJ2-3	-	TGTGCCAGCAGTGACGGGGAGTGGGCAGATACGCAGTATTTT	CASSDGEWADTQYF
TRBV6-2/TRBV6-3	few	TRBJ1-1	-	TGTGCCAGCAGTTTGGGTCTAGTCACTCCTGAAGCTTTCTTT	CASSLGLVTPEAFF
TRBV19	few	TRBJ1-5	TRBD1	TGTGCCAGTAGTATAGGGGGACAGGGGAGCAATCAGCCCCAGCATTTT	CASSIGGQGSNQPQHF
TRBV6-6	-	TRBJ1-1	-	TGTGCCAGCAGGACCGGGGGTCCTGGGGCTTTCTTT	CASRTGGPGAFF
TRBV18	many	TRBJ1-1	TRBD1	TGTGCCAGCTCATCTAGACAGGGTGATGAAGCTTTCTTT	CASSSRQGDEAFF
TRBV6-5	-	TRBJ1-1	-	TGTGCCAGCAACCTCAGGGGTGGAACTGAAGCTTTCTTT	CASNLRGGTEAFF
TRBV5-1	once	TRBJ2-5	TRBD2	TGCGCCAGCAGCTTGTTAGGGGGACTAGCGGGAGAAGTTAGCCGGAAGGAGACCCAGTACTTC	CASSLLGGLAGEVSRKETQYF
TRBV5-1	-	TRBJ1-1	-	TGCGCCAGCAGCTCCGGACGGGGAAGTAGCACTGAAGCTTTCTTT	CASSSGRGSSTEAFF
TRBV7-6	once	TRBJ2-2	-	TGTGCCAGCAGCACACCGGACTATAGAAACACCGGGGAGCTGTTTTTT	CASSTPDYRNTGELFF
TRBV23-1	-	TRBJ1-5	TRBD1	TGCGCCAGCAGTCAACAGGGGGCGGGCCAGCCCCAGCATTTT	CASSQQGAGQPQHF
TRBV6-5	-	TRBJ2-5	-	TGTGCCAGCAACCTAGGGGGGGCTAGGGAGACCCAGTACTTC	CASNLGGARETQYF
TRBV10-3	-	TRBJ2-7	TRBD2	TGTGCCATCAGTGATGGGGGACTAGCGGCCAGATCTCTCGAGCAGTACTTC	CAISDGGLAARSLEQYF
TRBV7-9	many	TRBJ1-1	-	TGTGCCAGCAGCCGGCCCGGCAGGGAAGAACGAAGAGCTTTCTTT	CASSRPGREERRAFF
TRBV28	-	TRBJ1-3	-	TGTGCCAGCAAGGGCTGGACAGTGCTGTATGGAAACACCATATATTTT	CASKGWTVLYGNTIYF
TRBV19	-	TRBJ2-7	-	TGTGCCAGTAGCCGATACAGGGTTCGGTACGAGCAGTACTTC	CASSRYRVRYEQYF
TRBV10-1	-	TRBJ1-1	-	TGCGCCAGCAAACAGGCCTGGGAAACTGAAGCTTTCTTT	CASKQAWETEAFF
TRBV29-1	-	TRBJ2-1	TRBD2	TGCAGCGTTGAAGATCATACTAGCGGGCCTCCTAGCTCCTACAATGAGCAGTTCTTC	CSVEDHTSGPPSSYNEQFF
TRBV11-2	once	TRBJ2-7	TRBD2	TGTGCCAGCAGCTTCGAACTAGCGACCGCCTACGAGCAGTACTTC	CASSFELATAYEQYF
TRBV5-5	-	TRBJ1-1	-	TGTGCCAGCAGCTTGGGGCACAGGGTCAACACTGAAGCTTTCTTT	CASSLGHRVNTEAFF
TRBV28	-	TRBJ1-1	TRBD1	TGTGCCAGCAGCCCGGACAGGGATGATGCGAACACTGAAGCTTTCTTT	CASSPDRDDANTEAFF
TRBV29-1	-	TRBJ1-2	-	TGCAGCGTTGAGGAAGGACCCTACCGAGGGTATGGCTACACCTTC	CSVEEGPYRGYGYTF
TRBV4-2	-	TRBJ2-3	-	TGTGCCAGCAGCCAGTGGGCATTTCAGGGAAGCGGGACAGATACGCAGTATTTT	CASSQWAFQGSGTDTQYF
TRBV6-5	-	TRBJ1-3	-	TGTGCCAGCAGTTACCCCGGGAGAGATAGCGACACCATATATTTT	CASSYPGRDSDTIYF
TRBV15	-	TRBJ2-1	-	TGTGCCACCAGCAGAGACGGAGTCCCCTACAATGAGCAGTTCTTC	CATSRDGVPYNEQFF